The 7 T cell receptor beta chains below all came from one sample that was sequenced in a study of cytomegalovirus exposure and HLA in healthy donors. Vbeta (60) and Jbeta (13) primers were used in the PCR. TCRdb's table, derived via immunoSEQ multiplex PCR, lists solely in-frame clones and lacks some. The table lists around 150,000 clones, 75% to 80% of them singletons. Sequenced: PBMCs. These receptors all stem from a woman between 50 and 59 years old in good health and CMV-seropositive.

The chain combines TRBV18 with TRBJ2-1, with 7 nucleotides matching TRBD1. The CDR3 extends over 16 amino acids. Trimming removed 1 base from V and 3 bases from J; junction bases left unmatched: 6. From germline, CDR1 is KGHSH and CDR2 LQKENI. The CDR3 DNA sequence: TGTGCCAGCTCACCACGTCAGGGGGTTAGCTACAATGAGCAGTTCTTC. It is translated as CASSPRQGVSYNEQFF. Looking up the rest from reference TRBV18 and TRBJ2-1 gives the full variable domain: NAGVMQNPRHLVRRRGQEARLRCSPMKGHSHVYWYRQLPEEGLKFMVYLQKENIIDESGMPKERFSAEFPKEGPSILRIQQVVRGDSAAYFCASSPRQGVSYNEQFFGPGTRLTVL.

The chain links TRBV10-2 to TRBJ2-7; 13 bases align to TRBD2. There are 18 residues in the CDR3. Trimming at V came to 0 bases and at J to 1 base, leaving 6 bases not matched to a gene. Germline CDR1 is WSHSY and CDR2 is SAAADI. CDR3 sequence (DNA): TGCGCCAGCAGTGAGTCAAGGGGACTAGCGGGACTATCCTACGAGCAGTACTTC. Encoded protein: CASSESRGLAGLSYEQYF.

The V gene is TRBV2, the J gene TRBJ2-3, with 11 bases matching TRBD2. Trimming removed 2 bases from V and 3 bases from J; junction bases left unmatched: 13. CDR1 and CDR2 (germline): SNHLY, FYNNEI. CDR3 length equals 19 residues. The CDR3 here is CASSEFLAGGWDGTDTQYF. In nucleotides, the CDR3 is TGTGCCAGCAGTGAATTTCTAGCGGGGGGCTGGGATGGGACAGATACGCAGTATTTT.

The chain couples TRBV11-2 to TRBJ1-2; D call uncertain. V lost 5 bases and J 0 bases, leaving 13 bases between the germline ends. The CDR3 covers 15 residues. In germline, CDR1 is SGHAT, CDR2 FQNNGV. CDR3: CASSPLASPNYGYTF. The CDR3 coding sequence is TGTGCCAGCAGCCCTTTGGCCAGTCCTAACTATGGCTACACCTTC.

The J gene is TRBJ1-5, the V gene TRBV19; D may be TRBD1 (5 bases). The length of the CDR3 is 13 residues. V was pared by 6 bases and J by 9 bases, with 15 bases between. CDR1 and CDR2 (germline): LNHDA, SQIVND (reference sequence). CDR3 bases: TGTGCCAGTAGCAGGGAGGCCCGTAGGCCCCAGCATTTT. Amino acids: CASSREARRPQHF.

CDR3 nucleotide sequence: TGTGCCATCTCGAGGCCACCTCTAGAAGGCTACACCTTC. Encoded protein: CAISRPPLEGYTF. The rearrangement links TRBV10-3 to TRBJ1-2; D not resolved. CDR1 and CDR2 from the germline V gene are ENHRY and SYGVKD. This CDR3 has 13 amino acids. Trimming removed 8 bases at V and 8 bases at J, with 18 bases between.

The chain couples TRBV5-1 to TRBJ2-7; 9 bases fit TRBD1. The length of the CDR3 is 14 residues. The germline V gene encodes CDR1 SGHRS and CDR2 YFSETQ. Trimming at V came to 4 bases and at J to 3 bases, leaving 5 bases not matched to a gene. In DNA, the CDR3 is TGCGCCAGCAGCGTCCGGGACAGGGACTACGAGCAGTACTTC. Its translation: CASSVRDRDYEQYF.